The rows below give T cell receptor beta chains drawn from one sample of a study of T cell repertoires in cytomegalovirus infection. Antigens for these TCRs are unknown. TCRdb itself ran the reads through MiXCR, one entry per CDR3 protein. The table records roughly 100,000 distinct CDR3 sequences, roughly 39% of them present only once. Here the sequenced sample was CD8+ T cells from cultured PBMCs, taken from culture after CMV antigen stimulation. These receptors originate from a human donor in good health (CMV status not recorded). Some clones in this sample may be carry-over from other donors' samples. The CDR3 runs from the conserved cysteine through the conserved F or W. A D gene is named only where the DNA matches it firmly. Only some rows state a clone size, as once, few, many or a class for expanded clones.

TGTGCCAGCAGCGGGACTAGCGTTGATACGCAGTATTTT | CASSGTSVDTQYF | - | TRBJ2-3 | TRBD2 | TRBV7-2
TGTGCCAGCAGTTCGGTTTCATCCTCGGGACTAGCGGGCCAATACCCTAGCACAGATACGCAGTATTTT | CASSSVSSSGLAGQYPSTDTQYF | - | TRBJ2-3 | TRBD2 | TRBV28
TGTGCCAGCAGCTTATACCTAGCGGGGAACTACAATGAGCAGTTCTTC | CASSLYLAGNYNEQFF | many | TRBJ2-1 | TRBD2 | TRBV7-2
TGTGCCAGCTCACCCCTTGAGGACCCCACTAACTATGGCTACACCTTC | CASSPLEDPTNYGYTF | - | TRBJ1-2 | - | TRBV18
TGTGCCAGCAGCTTAGATCATGGACAGTCCTGGGGGTATGGCTACACCTTC | CASSLDHGQSWGYGYTF | - | TRBJ1-2 | - | TRBV7-9
TGTGCCAGCAGTTACGCGCGGGGGGGGGCCTACGAGCAGTACTTC | CASSYARGGAYEQYF | many | TRBJ2-7 | TRBD2 | TRBV6-1
TGTGCCAGCAGCTTGGGCAGCTTCTCCTACGAGCAGTACTTC | CASSLGSFSYEQYF | few | TRBJ2-7 | - | TRBV11-2
TGTGCCAGCAGCCCCCTGTCCTACGAGCAGTACTTC | CASSPLSYEQYF | many | TRBJ2-7 | - | TRBV7-9
TGTGCCAGCAGGAACAGGGAAGAGTGGACCCAGTACTTC | CASRNREEWTQYF | - | TRBJ2-5 | - | TRBV12-3/TRBV12-4
TGTGCCACCTGGCCGGGTATCAATGAGCAGTTCTTC | CATWPGINEQFF | - | TRBJ2-1 | - | TRBV19
TGTGCCAGCAGCTTAGCCACAGGGGGTCGGAACACTGAAGCTTTCTTT | CASSLATGGRNTEAFF | once | TRBJ1-1 | TRBD1 | TRBV13
TGTGCCAGTAGTGTAAACCAGGGGAAAGGCTACACCTTC | CASSVNQGKGYTF | few | TRBJ1-2 | - | TRBV19
TGCAGCGTCGCTGACAGCGGAGGTGGCTACACCTTC | CSVADSGGGYTF | - | TRBJ1-2 | - | TRBV29-1
TGCAGTGGGGGGCGAAGGACCCAGTACTTC | CSGGRRTQYF | few | TRBJ2-5 | - | TRBV20-1
TGTGCCAGTTCGACAGGTACACTCACTGAAGCTTTCTTT | CASSTGTLTEAFF | - | TRBJ1-1 | - | TRBV6-1
TGTGCCAGCAGGCAGACAGGGGAGGAGACCCAGTACTTC | CASRQTGEETQYF | few | TRBJ2-5 | TRBD1 | TRBV27
TGTGCCAGCAGCTTGGAGTGGGAGACCTACGAGCAGTACTTC | CASSLEWETYEQYF | - | TRBJ2-7 | - | TRBV7-9
TGTGCCAGCAGGCGATCGGACAGCCTTAATGAAAAACTGTTTTTT | CASRRSDSLNEKLFF | few | TRBJ1-4 | - | TRBV7-8
TGTGCCAGCCTAGGCCAATGGGATGAGCAGTTCTTC | CASLGQWDEQFF | - | TRBJ2-1 | - | TRBV2
TGTGCCAGCAGTGAAGTGGGGCTGCCGTCCTACGAGCAGTACTTC | CASSEVGLPSYEQYF | - | TRBJ2-7 | - | TRBV6-1
TGTGCTAGCAGCCAACCTTGGGACACTGAAGCTTTCTTT | CASSQPWDTEAFF | once | TRBJ1-1 | - | TRBV3-1
TGTGCCAGCAGTTTAACCCAACTAGCGGGGGTGTCAGATACGCAGTATTTT | CASSLTQLAGVSDTQYF | many | TRBJ2-3 | TRBD2 | TRBV27
TGTGCCAGCAGTTACTTTAATACAGGGGGCAATGAGCAGTTCTTC | CASSYFNTGGNEQFF | few | TRBJ2-1 | TRBD1 | TRBV6-5
TGTGCCAGCAGCGCGGGACTAGATACGCAGTATTTT | CASSAGLDTQYF | few | TRBJ2-3 | - | TRBV7-9